The clone carrying this TCR beta chain was counted at least ten times. Germline trimming cut 3 bases from V and 3 bases from J; bases unmatched to any gene: 12. The CDR3 consists of 17 residues. Germline V lookup: CDR1 DFQATT, CDR2 SNEGSKA (reference sequence). The second PCR ran about 6 to 12 cycles with a sample-barcoded 5' primer and J-beta primers. TCRdb fed the 5' RACE reads into MiXCR, producing one record per CDR3 protein. The sample holds roughly 900,000 distinct CDR3 sequences, 29% seen once. The source of the sample is a study of blood T cells in healthy people across ages. This chain joins TRBV20-1 and TRBJ1-5, with 9 bases lining up with TRBD1. This clonotype was obtained from a woman at least 80 years old in good health. The sequencing sample was made of blood. The CDR3 DNA reads as TGCAGTGCTAGTCCCGCCAGGGGACAGGGCAACAATCAGCCCCAGCATTTT. Translating it yields CSASPARGQGNNQPQHF.